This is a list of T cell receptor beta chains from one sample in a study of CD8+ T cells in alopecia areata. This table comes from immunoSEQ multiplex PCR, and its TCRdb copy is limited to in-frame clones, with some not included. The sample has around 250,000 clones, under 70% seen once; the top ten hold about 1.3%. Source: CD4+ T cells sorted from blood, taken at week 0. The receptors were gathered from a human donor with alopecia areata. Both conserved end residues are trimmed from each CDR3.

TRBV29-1,SVEEGSVLNTEAF
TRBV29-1,SVGRAGLETQY
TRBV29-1,SVEENQGGANGELF
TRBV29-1,SVGLRRLQETQY
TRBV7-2,ASSLEDTQY
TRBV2,ASSGTSQIYNSPLH
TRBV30,AWSVLGGREQY
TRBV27,ASSKSSYNSPLH
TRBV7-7,ASSSRVPGELF
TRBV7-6,ASSLPGTTQY
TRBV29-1,SVAGLPNTGELF
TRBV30,AWRPGGATTEAF
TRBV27,ASSSKRKRGNQPQH
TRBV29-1,SVDSGGGELF
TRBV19,ASSMVEGWPGANVLT
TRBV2,ASGLAGKQETQY
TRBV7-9,ASSFGGPNYGYT
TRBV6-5,ASSYSSASYEQY
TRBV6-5,ASTDTYEQY
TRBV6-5,ASSYSRTAFEQY
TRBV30,AWSLGDEQY
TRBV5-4,ASSSPGTSGETQY
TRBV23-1,ASSHLTGLCNQPQH
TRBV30,AWSVGLSYEQY
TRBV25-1,ASSQEGGTEAF
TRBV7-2,ASSLAGGPGEQY
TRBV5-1,ASSLGPRGNEQY
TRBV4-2,ASSPTGEEETQY
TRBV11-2,ASSPWRTGKGAYEQY
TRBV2,ASSVRRLQETQY
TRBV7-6,ASSLAHRAEQY
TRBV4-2,ASSLQGETEAF
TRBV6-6,ASSYSTSINEQF
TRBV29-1,SVEAGGNTEAF
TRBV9,ASSVATGRTGSGTQY
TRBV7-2,ASSPGSGHHGYT
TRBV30,AWSKRGAGEKLF
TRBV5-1,ASSYNTGGGETQY
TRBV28,ASSMGRLYGYT
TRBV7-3,ASSQAGAYNEQF
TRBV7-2,ASSPTVEETQY
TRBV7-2,ASSLVTQNQPQH
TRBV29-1,SVESTPDTQY